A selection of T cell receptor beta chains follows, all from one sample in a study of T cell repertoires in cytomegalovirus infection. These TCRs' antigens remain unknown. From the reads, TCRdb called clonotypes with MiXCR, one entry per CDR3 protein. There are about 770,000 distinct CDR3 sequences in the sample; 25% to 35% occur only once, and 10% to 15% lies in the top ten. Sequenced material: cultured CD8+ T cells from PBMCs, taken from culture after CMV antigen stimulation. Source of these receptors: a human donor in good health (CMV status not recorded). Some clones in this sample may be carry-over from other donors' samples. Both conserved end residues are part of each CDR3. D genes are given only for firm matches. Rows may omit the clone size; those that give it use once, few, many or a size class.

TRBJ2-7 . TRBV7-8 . TGTGCCAGCAGCTTAGATATGCTCGGGAGTTACGAGCAGTACTTC CASSLDMLGSYEQYF
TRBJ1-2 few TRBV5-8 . TGTGCCAGCAGCTTGGCTCCCCCGAGAAGGACTAACTATGGCTACACCTTC CASSLAPPRRTNYGYTF
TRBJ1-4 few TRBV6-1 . TGTGCCAGCAGTGATTTTGCTTTTAATGAAAAACTGTTTTTT CASSDFAFNEKLFF
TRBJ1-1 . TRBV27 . TGTGCCAGCAGTTTATCGAGGTCTTTGAACACTGAAGCTTTCTTT CASSLSRSLNTEAFF
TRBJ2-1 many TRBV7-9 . TGTGCCAGCAGCCCGAGGGACTACAATGAGCAGTTCTTC CASSPRDYNEQFF
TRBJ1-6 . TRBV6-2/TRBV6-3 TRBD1 TGTGCCAGCAGCCTTATACAGGGGTTGGATTCACCCCTCCACTTT CASSLIQGLDSPLHF
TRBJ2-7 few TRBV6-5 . TGTGCCAGCAGTTGGGACCCCCGGGCCGGTAACGAGCAGTACTTC CASSWDPRAGNEQYF
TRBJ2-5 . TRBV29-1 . TGCAGCGTTGAAGGGTGGATCTCGTACCAAGAGACCCAGTACTTC CSVEGWISYQETQYF
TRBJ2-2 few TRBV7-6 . TGTGCCAGCAGCTTCCGACCAGGGAACACCGGGGAGCTGTTTTTT CASSFRPGNTGELFF
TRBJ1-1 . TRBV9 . TGTGCCAGCAGCGGTAGGAATGGACTGAGGGGGAACACTGAAGCTTTCTTT CASSGRNGLRGNTEAFF
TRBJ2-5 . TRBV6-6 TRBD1 TGTGCCAGCATCCGCAGGGGGCGCGGGTATCAAGAGACCCAGTACTTC CASIRRGRGYQETQYF
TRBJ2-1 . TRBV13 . TGTGCCAGCAGCTTAGAGCACAGATACAATGAGCAGTTCTTC CASSLEHRYNEQFF
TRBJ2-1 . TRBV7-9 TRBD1 TGTGCCAGCACCAACCCGAGAGGGGACAGGGCCCACAATGAGCAGTTCTTC CASTNPRGDRAHNEQFF
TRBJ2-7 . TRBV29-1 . TGCAGCGTTGAAATACGCCCATTCGACCGACCCTACGAGCAGTACTTC CSVEIRPFDRPYEQYF
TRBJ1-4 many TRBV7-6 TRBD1 TGTGCCAGCAGCTCCCGGGACAGATATCCAACTACTAATGAAAAACTGTTTTTT CASSSRDRYPTTNEKLFF
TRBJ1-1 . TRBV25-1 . TGTGCCAGCAGTGAATTTGGTAACACTGAAGCTTTCTTT CASSEFGNTEAFF
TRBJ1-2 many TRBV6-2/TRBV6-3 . TGTGCCAGCAGCTTCGTGGGGGGCTATTATGGCTACACCTTC CASSFVGGYYGYTF
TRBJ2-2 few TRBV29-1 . TGCAGCGTTGAAATCCCATCCAGGACAGCGAACACCGGGGAGCTGTTTTTT CSVEIPSRTANTGELFF
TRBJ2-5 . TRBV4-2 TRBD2 TGTGCCAGCAGCCAAGGCGGGGGGGTCTCGGAGACCCAGTACTTC CASSQGGGVSETQYF
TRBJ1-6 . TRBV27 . TGTGCCAGCAGTCCTTACAGGGTTAATTCACCCCTCCACTTT CASSPYRVNSPLHF
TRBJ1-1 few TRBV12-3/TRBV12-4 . TGTGCCAGCAGTTTAGGGGGCCGGCCCTTTGAAGCTTTCTTT CASSLGGRPFEAFF
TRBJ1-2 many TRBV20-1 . TGCAGTGCTAGGGGGGGGGCGGAGAACTATGGCTACACCTTC CSARGGAENYGYTF